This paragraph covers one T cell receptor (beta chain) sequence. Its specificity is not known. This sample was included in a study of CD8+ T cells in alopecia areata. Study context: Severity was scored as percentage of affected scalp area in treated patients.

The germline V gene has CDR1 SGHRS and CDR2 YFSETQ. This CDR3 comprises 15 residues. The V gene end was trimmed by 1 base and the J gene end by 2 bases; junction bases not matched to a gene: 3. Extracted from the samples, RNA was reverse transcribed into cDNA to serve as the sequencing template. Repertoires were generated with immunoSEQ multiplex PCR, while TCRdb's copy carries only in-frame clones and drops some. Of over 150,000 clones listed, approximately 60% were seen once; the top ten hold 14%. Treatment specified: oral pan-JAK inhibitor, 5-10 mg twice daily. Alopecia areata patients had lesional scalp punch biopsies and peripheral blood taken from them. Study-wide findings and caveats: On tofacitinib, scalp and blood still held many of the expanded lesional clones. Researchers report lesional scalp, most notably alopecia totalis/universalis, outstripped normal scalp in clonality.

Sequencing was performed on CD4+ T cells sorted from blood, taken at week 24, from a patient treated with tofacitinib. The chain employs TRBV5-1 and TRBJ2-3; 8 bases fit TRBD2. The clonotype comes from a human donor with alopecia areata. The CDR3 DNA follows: TGCGCCAGCAGCTTGTGGCGGGGGGACACAGATACGCAGTATTTT. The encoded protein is CASSLWRGDTDTQYF.